The TCR beta chain under discussion was sequenced for a study of cytomegalovirus exposure and HLA in healthy donors. V was pared by 5 bases and J by 5 bases, with 18 bases between. The V gene's germline CDR1 is MNHEY and CDR2 SMNVEV (reference sequence). The CDR3 consists of 15 residues. Researchers ran the PCR with 60 Vbeta and 13 Jbeta primers. Sequencing was performed with immunoSEQ multiplex PCR; in TCRdb, only in-frame clones are kept and a portion is missing. The sample lists 200,000 or so clones; about four fifths were seen once. Findings and limits, study-wide: Cytomegalovirus association was assigned to under 200 TCR beta chains. When the data were analyzed later, several of the most significant clusters appeared to be linked to common viral pathogens. Association of a missense DCLRE1C variant with TCR beta V- and J-gene trimming was reported in a later analysis. Upon later analysis, TCR association rates were observed to vary by HLA locus, being highest for DRB1 and lowest for HLA-C.

This clone appeared a single time. Its specificity is unknown. The chain carries TRBV27 and TRBJ2-5; the D gene is possibly TRBD1 (6 bases). The sequence came from a boy under 10 years old in good health and CMV-seronegative. The sequenced sample was PBMCs. This CDR3 is CASSRLSKGGETQYF. CDR3 DNA sequence: TGTGCCAGCAGTCGCCTATCTAAAGGGGGTGAGACCCAGTACTTC.